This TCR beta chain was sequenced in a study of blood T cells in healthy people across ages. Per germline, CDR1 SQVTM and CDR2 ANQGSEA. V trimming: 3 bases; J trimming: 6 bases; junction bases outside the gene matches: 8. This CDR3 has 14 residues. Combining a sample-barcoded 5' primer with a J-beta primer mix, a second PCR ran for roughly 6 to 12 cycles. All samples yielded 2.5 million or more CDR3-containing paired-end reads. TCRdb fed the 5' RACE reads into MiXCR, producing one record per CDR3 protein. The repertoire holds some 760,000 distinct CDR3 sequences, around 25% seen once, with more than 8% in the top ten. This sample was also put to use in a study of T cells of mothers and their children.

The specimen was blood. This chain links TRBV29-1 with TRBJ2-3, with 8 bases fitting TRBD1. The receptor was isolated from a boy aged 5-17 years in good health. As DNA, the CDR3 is TGCAGCGTTGATCGTGCCAGGGGGCCCGATACGCAGTATTTT. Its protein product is CSVDRARGPDTQYF.